Below are 3 T cell receptor beta chains sequenced from a single sample in a study of neurological immune-mediated disorders. Time point indicated: technical triplicate 2. TCRdb reanalysed the 5' RACE reads using MiXCR and keeps one entry per CDR3 protein. This sample has roughly 57,000 distinct CDR3 sequences, with about 25% found just once. The sequencing sample was made of PBMCs. The source is a man aged 60 to 75 with HTLV-1-associated myelopathy (HAM/TSP).

This clonotype was seen a few times. This chain connects TRBV19 to TRBJ2-7, with D possibly matching TRBD1 (6 bases). This CDR3 has 13 residues. Germline V gives CDR1 LNHDA, CDR2 SQIVND (reference sequence). Trimming left V 1 base short and J 4 bases short, with 8 bases between. CDR3 region: CASSIADRYEQYF. The CDR3 DNA reads as TGTGCCAGTAGTATAGCTGACAGGTACGAGCAGTACTTC.

This clonotype was counted a few times. This chain connects TRBV27 to TRBJ1-1; 7 bases agree with TRBD1. Trimming removed 5 bases from V and 6 bases from J; junction bases left unmatched: 9. Per germline, CDR1 MNHEY and CDR2 SMNVEV (reference sequence). The CDR3 loop spans 14 amino acids. CDR3 in amino acids: CASSRNSGGPEAFF. For the CDR3, the DNA is TGTGCCAGCAGTCGAAACTCAGGGGGACCTGAAGCTTTCTTT.

The J gene is TRBJ2-1, the V gene TRBV20-1, with 7 bases aligning to TRBD1. Germline V gene lookup returns CDR1 DFQATT and CDR2 SNEGSKA (reference sequence). The junction had 7 bases not matched to a gene; V was cut back by 1 base and J by 4 bases. This CDR3 spans 15 amino acids. DNA for the CDR3: TGCAGTGCTAGAGGTGGGACAGTGAATTACAATGAGCAGTTCTTC. Its protein is CSARGGTVNYNEQFF.